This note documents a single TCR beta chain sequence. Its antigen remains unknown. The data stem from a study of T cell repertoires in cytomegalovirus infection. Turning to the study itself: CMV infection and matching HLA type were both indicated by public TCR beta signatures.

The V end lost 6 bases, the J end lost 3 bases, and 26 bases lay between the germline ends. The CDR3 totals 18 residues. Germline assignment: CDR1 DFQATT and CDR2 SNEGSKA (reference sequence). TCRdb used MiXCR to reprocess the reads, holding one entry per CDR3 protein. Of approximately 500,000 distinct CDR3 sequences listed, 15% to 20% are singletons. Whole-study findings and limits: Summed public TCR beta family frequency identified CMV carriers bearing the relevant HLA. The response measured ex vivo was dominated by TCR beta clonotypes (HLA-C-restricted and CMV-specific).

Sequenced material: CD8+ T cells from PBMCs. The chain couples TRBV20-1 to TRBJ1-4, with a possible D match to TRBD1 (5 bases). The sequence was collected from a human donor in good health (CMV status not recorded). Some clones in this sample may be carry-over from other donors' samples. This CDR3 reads CSAPVLAGLYAANEKLFF. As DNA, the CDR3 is TGCAGTGCCCCCGTCCTCGCAGGGTTATACGCGGCTAATGAAAAACTGTTTTTT.